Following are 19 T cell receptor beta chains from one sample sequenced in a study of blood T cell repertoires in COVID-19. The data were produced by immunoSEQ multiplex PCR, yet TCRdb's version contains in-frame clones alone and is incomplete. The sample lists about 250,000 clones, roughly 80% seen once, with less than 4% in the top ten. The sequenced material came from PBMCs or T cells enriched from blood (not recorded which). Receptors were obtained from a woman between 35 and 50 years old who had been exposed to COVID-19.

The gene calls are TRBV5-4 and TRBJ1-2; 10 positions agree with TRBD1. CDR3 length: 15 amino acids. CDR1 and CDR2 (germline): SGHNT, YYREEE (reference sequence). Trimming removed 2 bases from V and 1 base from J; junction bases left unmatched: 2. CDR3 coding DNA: TGTGCCAGCAGCTTAGGACAGGGGGTTAACTATGGCTACACCTTC. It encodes CASSLGQGVNYGYTF. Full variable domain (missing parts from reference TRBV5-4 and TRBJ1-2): ETGVTQSPTHLIKTRGQQVTLRCSSQSGHNTVSWYQQALGQGPQFIFQYYREEENGRGNFPPRFSGLQFPNYSSELNVNALELDDSALYLCASSLGQGVNYGYTFGSGTRLTVV.

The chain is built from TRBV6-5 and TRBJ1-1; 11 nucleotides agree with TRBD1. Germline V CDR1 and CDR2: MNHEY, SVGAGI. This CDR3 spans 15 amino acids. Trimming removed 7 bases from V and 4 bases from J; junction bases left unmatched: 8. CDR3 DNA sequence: TGTGCCAGCACCCGGGACAGGGGGTTTGGCACTGAAGCTTTCTTT. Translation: CASTRDRGFGTEAFF.

CDR3 sequence (DNA): TGCGCCAGCAGCCCGGGACTAGCGGGGAGCTACGAGCAGTACTTC. Its protein is CASSPGLAGSYEQYF. The rearrangement links TRBV4-3 to TRBJ2-7, with 13 bases aligning to TRBD2. CDR3 size: 15 residues. Trimming took 4 bases from V and 3 from J; bases not matched to a gene: 3. CDR1 LGHNA and CDR2 YSLEER come from the germline V gene.

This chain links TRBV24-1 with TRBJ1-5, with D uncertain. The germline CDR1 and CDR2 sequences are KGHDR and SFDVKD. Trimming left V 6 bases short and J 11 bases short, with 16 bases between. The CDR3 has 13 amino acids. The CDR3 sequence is CATSPLNQPAQHF. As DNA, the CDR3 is TGTGCCACCAGTCCCTTGAACCAACCAGCCCAGCATTTT.

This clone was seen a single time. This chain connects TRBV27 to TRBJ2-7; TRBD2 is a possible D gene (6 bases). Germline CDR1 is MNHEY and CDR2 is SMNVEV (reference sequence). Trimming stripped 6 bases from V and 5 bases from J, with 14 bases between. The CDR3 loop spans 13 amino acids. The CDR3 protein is CASSPGGLNEQYF. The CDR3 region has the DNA TGTGCCAGCAGCCCCGGAGGGCTAAACGAGCAGTACTTC.

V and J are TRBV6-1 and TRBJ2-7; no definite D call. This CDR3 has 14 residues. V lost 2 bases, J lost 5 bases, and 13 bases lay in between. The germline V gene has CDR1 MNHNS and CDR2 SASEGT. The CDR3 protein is CASSETGRADEQYF. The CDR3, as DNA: TGTGCCAGCAGTGAAACGGGTCGCGCGGACGAGCAGTACTTC.

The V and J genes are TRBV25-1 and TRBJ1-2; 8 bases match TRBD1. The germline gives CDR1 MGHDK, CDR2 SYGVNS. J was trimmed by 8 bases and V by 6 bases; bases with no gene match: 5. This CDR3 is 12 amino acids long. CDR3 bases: TGTGCCAGCAGCCAGGGGGCCGGGGGCTACACCTTC. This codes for CASSQGAGGYTF.

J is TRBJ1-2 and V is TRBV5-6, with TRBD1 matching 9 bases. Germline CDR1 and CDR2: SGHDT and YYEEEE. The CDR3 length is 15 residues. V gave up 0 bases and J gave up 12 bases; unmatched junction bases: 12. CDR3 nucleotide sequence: TGTGCCAGCAGCTTGGGGACAGGGGTAAATGTTCGGGACACCTTC. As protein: CASSLGTGVNVRDTF.

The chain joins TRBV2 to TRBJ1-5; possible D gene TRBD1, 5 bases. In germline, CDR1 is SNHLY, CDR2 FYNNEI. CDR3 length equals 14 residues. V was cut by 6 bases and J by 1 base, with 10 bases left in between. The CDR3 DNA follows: TGTGCCAGCAGGACAGAATTAAGCAATCAGCCCCAGCATTTT. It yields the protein CASRTELSNQPQHF.

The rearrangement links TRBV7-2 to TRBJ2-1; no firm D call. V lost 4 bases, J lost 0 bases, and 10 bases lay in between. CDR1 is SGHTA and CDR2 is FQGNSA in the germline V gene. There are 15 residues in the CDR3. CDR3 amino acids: CASSSGPYSYNEQFF. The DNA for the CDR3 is TGTGCCAGCAGCTCAGGCCCCTACTCCTACAATGAGCAGTTCTTC.

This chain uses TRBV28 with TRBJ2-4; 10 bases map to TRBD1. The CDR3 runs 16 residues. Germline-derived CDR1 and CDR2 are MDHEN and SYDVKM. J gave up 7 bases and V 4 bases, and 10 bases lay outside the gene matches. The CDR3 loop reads CASSSLLDRGRNIQYF. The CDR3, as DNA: TGTGCCAGCAGTTCCCTATTAGACAGGGGGCGGAACATTCAGTACTTC.

The DNA for the CDR3 is TGTGCCAGCAGCGTAGATGTAGGCAATCAGCCCCAGCATTTT. Encoded protein: CASSVDVGNQPQHF. V usage is TRBV9 and J usage is TRBJ1-5; D remains unclear. Trimming removed 0 bases at V and 2 bases at J, with 6 bases between. CDR1 is SGDLS and CDR2 is YYNGEE in the germline V gene. This CDR3 has 14 amino acids.

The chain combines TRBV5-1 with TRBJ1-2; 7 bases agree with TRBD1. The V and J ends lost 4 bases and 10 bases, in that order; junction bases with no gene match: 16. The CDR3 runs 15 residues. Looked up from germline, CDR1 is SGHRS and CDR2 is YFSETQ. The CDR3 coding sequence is TGCGCCAGCAGCCCCCTACTACGGGACAGTTCGTTCTACACCTTC. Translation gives CASSPLLRDSSFYTF. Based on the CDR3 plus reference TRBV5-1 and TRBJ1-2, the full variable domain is KAGVTQTPRYLIKTRGQQVTLSCSPISGHRSVSWYQQTPGQGLQFLFEYFSETQRNKGNFPGRFSGRQFSNSRSEMNVSTLELGDSALYLCASSPLLRDSSFYTFGSGTRLTVV.

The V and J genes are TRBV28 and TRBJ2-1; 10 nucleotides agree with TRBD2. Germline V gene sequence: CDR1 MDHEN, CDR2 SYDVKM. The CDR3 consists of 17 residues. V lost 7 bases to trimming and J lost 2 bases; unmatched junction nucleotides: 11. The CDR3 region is CASTTASGGATYNEQFF. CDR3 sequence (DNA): TGTGCCAGCACCACGGCCAGCGGGGGGGCTACCTACAATGAGCAGTTCTTC.

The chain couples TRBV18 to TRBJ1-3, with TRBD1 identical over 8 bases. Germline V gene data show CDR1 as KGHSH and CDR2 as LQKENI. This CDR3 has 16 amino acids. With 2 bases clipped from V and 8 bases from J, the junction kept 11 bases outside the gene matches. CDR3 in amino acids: CASSPGQGPLQDTIYF. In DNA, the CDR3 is TGTGCCAGCTCACCAGGACAGGGCCCGCTCCAGGACACCATATATTTT.

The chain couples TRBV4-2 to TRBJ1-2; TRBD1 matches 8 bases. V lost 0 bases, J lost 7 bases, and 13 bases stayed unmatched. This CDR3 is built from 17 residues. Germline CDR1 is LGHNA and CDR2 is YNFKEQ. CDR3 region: CASSQDLGQGVNGGYTF. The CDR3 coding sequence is TGTGCCAGCAGCCAAGATCTAGGACAGGGTGTCAACGGTGGCTACACCTTC.

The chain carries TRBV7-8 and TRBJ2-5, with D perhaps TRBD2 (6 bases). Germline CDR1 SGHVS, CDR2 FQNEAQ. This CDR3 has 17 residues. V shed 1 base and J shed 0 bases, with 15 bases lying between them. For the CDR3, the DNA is TGTGCCAGCAGCTTAGGGGGTCCGGGACTGAACCAAGAGACCCAGTACTTC. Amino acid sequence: CASSLGGPGLNQETQYF. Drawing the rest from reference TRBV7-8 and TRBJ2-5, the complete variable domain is GAGVSQSPRYKVAKRGQDVALRCDPISGHVSLFWYQQALGQGPEFLTYFQNEAQLDKSGLPSDRFFAERPEGSVSTLKIQRTQQEDSAVYLCASSLGGPGLNQETQYFGPGTRLLVL.

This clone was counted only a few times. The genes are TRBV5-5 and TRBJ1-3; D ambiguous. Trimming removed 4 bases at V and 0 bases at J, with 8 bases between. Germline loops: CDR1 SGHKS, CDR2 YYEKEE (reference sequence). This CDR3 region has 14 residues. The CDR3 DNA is TGTGCCAGCAGCCAAACTTCCTCTGGAAACACCATATATTTT. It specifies CASSQTSSGNTIYF.

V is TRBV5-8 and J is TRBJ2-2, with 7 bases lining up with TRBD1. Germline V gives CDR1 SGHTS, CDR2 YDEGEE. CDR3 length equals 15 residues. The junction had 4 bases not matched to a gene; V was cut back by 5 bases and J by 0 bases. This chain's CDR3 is CASRQGSANTGELFF. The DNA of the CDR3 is TGTGCCAGCAGACAGGGGTCCGCGAACACCGGGGAGCTGTTTTTT.